What follows are 5 T cell receptor beta chains derived from one specimen sequenced in a study of blood T cell repertoires in COVID-19. The assay was immunoSEQ multiplex PCR, and TCRdb's table has in-frame clones only and misses some. The sample holds 150,000 to 200,000 clones, under 80% seen once. Sequencing was done on a sample of PBMCs or T cells enriched from blood (not recorded which). These receptors came from a woman aged 50 to 60 with acute COVID-19.

This sequence joins TRBV3-1 (or the pseudogene TRBV3-2) and TRBJ1-1; no definite D call. CDR3 length equals 13 residues. Trimming cost V 4 bases and J 5 bases, with 11 bases left between them. Germline V gene data show CDR1 as LGHDT and CDR2 as YNNKEL (reference sequence). CDR3 sequence (DNA): TGTGCCAGCAGCCGTGGGCCTGGGACTGAAGCTTTCTTT. This sequence encodes CASSRGPGTEAFF.

The genes are TRBV18 and TRBJ2-3; D is possibly TRBD2 (6 bases). In germline, CDR1 is KGHSH, CDR2 LQKENI. V lost 7 bases, J lost 3 bases, and 11 bases lay in between. This CDR3 has 13 amino acids. The CDR3 reads CASCGGVTDTQYF. In DNA form, the CDR3 reads TGTGCCAGCTGCGGAGGGGTGACAGATACGCAGTATTTT.

The V gene is TRBV5-3, the J gene TRBJ1-5, with a tentative D call TRBD1 (5 bases). TRBV5-3 is an ORF; its function is uncertain. Trimming left V 0 bases short and J 5 bases short, with 9 bases between. This CDR3 is 14 amino acids long. Written as DNA, the CDR3 is TGTGCCAGAAGCTTGGACAGGAGTTATCAGCCCCAGCATTTT. Its translation: CARSLDRSYQPQHF.

This chain joins TRBV5-1 and TRBJ1-3; D gene unclear. The V gene's germline CDR1 is SGHRS and CDR2 YFSETQ. The CDR3 spans 15 residues. The ends were cut back, 2 bases at V and 0 bases at J, with 9 bases in the middle. The CDR3 region is CASSLGEDSGNTIYF. The CDR3 DNA reads TGCGCCAGCAGCTTAGGTGAGGACTCTGGAAACACCATATATTTT.

This clone was found a few times. J is TRBJ2-2 and V is TRBV5-1; no reliable D call. The germline V gene encodes CDR1 SGHRS and CDR2 YFSETQ. The ends were cut back, 0 bases at V and 6 bases at J, with 3 bases in the middle. CDR3 length equals 12 residues. Here the CDR3 reads CASSLGAGELFF. The CDR3 DNA follows: TGCGCCAGCAGCTTGGGAGCCGGGGAGCTGTTTTTT.